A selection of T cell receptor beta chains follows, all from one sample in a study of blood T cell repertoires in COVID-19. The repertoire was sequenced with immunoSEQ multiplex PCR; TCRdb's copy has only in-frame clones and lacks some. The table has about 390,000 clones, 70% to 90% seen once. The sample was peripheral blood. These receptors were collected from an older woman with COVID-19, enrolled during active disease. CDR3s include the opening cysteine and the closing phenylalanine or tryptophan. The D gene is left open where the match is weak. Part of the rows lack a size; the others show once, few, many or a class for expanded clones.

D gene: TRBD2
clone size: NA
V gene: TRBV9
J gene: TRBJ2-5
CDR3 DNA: TGTGCCAGCAGCCCTGGACTAGCGGGGGACAAGCTAGAAGAGACCCAGTACTTC
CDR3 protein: CASSPGLAGDKLEETQYF

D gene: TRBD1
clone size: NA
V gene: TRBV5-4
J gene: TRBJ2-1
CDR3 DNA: TGTGCCAGCAGCCCCTGGACAGGGTCCTACAATGAGCAGTTCTTC
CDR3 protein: CASSPWTGSYNEQFF

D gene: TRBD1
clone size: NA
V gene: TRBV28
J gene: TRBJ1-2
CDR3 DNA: TGTGCCAGCAGTCTCACTACCGGGACAGGCTATGGCTACACCTTC
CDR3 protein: CASSLTTGTGYGYTF

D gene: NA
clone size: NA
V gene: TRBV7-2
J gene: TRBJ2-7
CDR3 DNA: TGTGCCAGCAGCCCTTCTGGCGGTCCGCACGAGCAGTACTTC
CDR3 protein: CASSPSGGPHEQYF

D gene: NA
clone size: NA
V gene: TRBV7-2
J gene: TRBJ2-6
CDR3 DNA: TGTGCCAGCAGCCCGCCGGGACAAGTCTCTGGGGCCAACGTCCTGACTTTC
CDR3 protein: CASSPPGQVSGANVLTF

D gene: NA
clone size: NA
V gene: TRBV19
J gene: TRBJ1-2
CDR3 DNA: TGTGCCAGTAGTATTCGGGGATCCGGCTACACCTTC
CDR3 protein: CASSIRGSGYTF

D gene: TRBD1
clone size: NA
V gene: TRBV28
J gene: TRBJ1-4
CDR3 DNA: TGTGCCAGCAGCCTACAGGGGACTGCAACTAATGAAAAACTGTTTTTT
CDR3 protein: CASSLQGTATNEKLFF

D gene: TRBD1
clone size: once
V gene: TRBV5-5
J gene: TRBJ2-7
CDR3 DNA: TGTGCCAGCAGCTCGACAGGGGGTGGGCAGTACTTC
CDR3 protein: CASSSTGGGQYF

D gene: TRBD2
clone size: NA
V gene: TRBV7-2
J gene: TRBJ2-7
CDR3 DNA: TGTGCCAGCAGCGGGAGGACTAGCGGGGGTGACGAGCAGTACTTC
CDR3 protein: CASSGRTSGGDEQYF

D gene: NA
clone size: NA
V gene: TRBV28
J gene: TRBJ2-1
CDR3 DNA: TGTGCCAGCAGCCCAACAGGGTACAATGAGCAGTTCTTC
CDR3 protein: CASSPTGYNEQFF

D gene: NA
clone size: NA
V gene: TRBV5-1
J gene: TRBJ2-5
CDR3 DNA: TGCGCCAGCAGCTTAAAACCCGCGGACCAAGAGACCCAGTACTTC
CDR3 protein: CASSLKPADQETQYF

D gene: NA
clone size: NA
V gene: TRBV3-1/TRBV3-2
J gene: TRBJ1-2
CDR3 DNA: TGTGCCAGCAGCCAAGATCTATCGGGGGACTATGGCTACACCTTC
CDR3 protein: CASSQDLSGDYGYTF

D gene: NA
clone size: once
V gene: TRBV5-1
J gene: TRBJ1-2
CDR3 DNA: TGCGCCAGCAGCTTGTTGACAGGACCAAACTATGGCTACACCTTC
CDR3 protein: CASSLLTGPNYGYTF

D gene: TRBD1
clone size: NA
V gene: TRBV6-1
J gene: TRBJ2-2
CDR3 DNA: TGTGCCAGCAGTGACCCCAGGGGGTCGGCCGGGGAGCTGTTTTTT
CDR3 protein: CASSDPRGSAGELFF

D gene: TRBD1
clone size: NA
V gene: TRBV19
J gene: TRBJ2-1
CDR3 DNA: TGTGCCAGTACCCGGACAGGTAACAGGGTCAATGAGCAGTTCTTC
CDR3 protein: CASTRTGNRVNEQFF

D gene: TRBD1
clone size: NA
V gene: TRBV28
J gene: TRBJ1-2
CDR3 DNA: TGTGCCAGCAGTTTAGTGAACGACAGGGTAAACTATGGCTACACCTTC
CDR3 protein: CASSLVNDRVNYGYTF

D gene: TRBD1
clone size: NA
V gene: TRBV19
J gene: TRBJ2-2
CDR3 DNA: TGTGCCAGTAGAGACAGGGGAGGAACCGGGGAGCTGTTTTTT
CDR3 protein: CASRDRGGTGELFF

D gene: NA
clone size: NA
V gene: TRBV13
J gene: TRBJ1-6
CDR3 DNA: TGTGCCAGCAGTTCCAGGGTTGGGGATAATTCACCCCTCCACTTT
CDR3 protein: CASSSRVGDNSPLHF

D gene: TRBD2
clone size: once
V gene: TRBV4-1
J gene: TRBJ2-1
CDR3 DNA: TGCGCCAGCAGCCCTCAAGCGAGCGGGGGGGACAATGAGCAGTTCTTC
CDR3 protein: CASSPQASGGDNEQFF

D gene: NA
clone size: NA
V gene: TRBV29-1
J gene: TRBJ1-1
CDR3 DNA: TGCAGCGTTGCCGGGTACGGCACTGAAGCTTTCTTT
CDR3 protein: CSVAGYGTEAFF

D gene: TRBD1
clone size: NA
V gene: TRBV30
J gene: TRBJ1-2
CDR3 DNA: TGTGCCTGGTCGGACAGGGCAAGTAGCTACACCTTC
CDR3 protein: CAWSDRASSYTF

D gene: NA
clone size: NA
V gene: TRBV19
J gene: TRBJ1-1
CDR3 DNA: TGTGCCAGTTCACAGAGAAACACTGAAGCTTTCTTT
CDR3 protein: CASSQRNTEAFF

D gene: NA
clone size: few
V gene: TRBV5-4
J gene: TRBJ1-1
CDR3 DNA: TGTGCCGCGGGGCGGGGTCGGGGCACTGAAGCTTTCTTT
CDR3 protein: CAAGRGRGTEAFF

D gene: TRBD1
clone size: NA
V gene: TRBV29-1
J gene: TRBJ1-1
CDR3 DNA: TGCAGCGTTGACGGCCAGGGGGGACCGGAAGCTTTCTTT
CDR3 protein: CSVDGQGGPEAFF

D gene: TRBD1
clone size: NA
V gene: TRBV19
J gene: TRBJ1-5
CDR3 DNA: TGTGCCAGTACCCGGGACAGGGAGGGCGATCAGCCCCAGCATTTT
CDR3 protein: CASTRDREGDQPQHF

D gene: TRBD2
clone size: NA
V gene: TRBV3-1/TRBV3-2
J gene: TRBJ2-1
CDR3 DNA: TGTGCCAGCAGCCAACCAGCGGGGAGGGACAATGAGCAGTTCTTC
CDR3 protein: CASSQPAGRDNEQFF

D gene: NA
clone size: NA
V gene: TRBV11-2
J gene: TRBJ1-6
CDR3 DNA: TGTGCCAGCAGCTTTTTCAATAATTCACCCCTCCACTTT
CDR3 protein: CASSFFNNSPLHF

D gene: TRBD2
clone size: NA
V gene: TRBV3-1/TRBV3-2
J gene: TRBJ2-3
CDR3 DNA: TGTGCCAGCAGCCAAGATGGACTAGCGGGCTACCTGGGAGATACGCAGTATTTT
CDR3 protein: CASSQDGLAGYLGDTQYF

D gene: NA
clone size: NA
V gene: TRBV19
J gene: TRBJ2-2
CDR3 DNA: TGTGCCAGTAGTATACAGGTCAACACCGGGGAGCTGTTTTTT
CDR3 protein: CASSIQVNTGELFF

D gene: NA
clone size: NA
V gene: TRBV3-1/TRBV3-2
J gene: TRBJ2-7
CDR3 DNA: TGTGCCAGCAGCCAAGACCGGCTAGGTTCCTACGAGCAGTACTTC
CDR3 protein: CASSQDRLGSYEQYF

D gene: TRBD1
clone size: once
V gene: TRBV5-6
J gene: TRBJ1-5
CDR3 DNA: TGTGCCAGCAGCGCGGGACAGGGCTACAATCAGCCCCAGCATTTT
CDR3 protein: CASSAGQGYNQPQHF

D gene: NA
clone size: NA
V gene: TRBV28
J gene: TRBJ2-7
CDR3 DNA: TGTGCCAGCAGGGGCCAGGGGCGAGACTACGAGCAGTACTTC
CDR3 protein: CASRGQGRDYEQYF

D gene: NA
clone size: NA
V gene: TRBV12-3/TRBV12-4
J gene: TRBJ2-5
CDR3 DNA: TGTGCCAGCAGCAGGGGGGCAGAAGAGACCCAGTACTTC
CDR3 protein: CASSRGAEETQYF

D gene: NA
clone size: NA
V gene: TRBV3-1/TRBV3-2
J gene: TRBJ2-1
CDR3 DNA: TGTGCCAGCAGCCAAGAATTCCGTAATGAGCAGTTCTTC
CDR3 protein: CASSQEFRNEQFF

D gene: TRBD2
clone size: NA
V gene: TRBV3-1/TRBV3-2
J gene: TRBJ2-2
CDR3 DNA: TGTGCCAGCAGCCAGGACTTACTAGCGGGGCGCACCGGGGAGCTGTTTTTT
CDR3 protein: CASSQDLLAGRTGELFF

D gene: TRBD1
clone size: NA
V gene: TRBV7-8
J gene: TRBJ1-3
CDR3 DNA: TGTGCCAGCAGCTCTTGGACAGGGGGCACTGGAAACACCATATATTTT
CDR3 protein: CASSSWTGGTGNTIYF

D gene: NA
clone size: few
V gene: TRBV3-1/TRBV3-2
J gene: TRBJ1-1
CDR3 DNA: TGTGCCAGCAGCCAAGGCCACATCTTGAACACTGAAGCTTTCTTT
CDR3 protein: CASSQGHILNTEAFF

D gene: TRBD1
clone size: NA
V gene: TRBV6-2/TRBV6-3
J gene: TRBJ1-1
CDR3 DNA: TGTGCCAGCAGTTACGAGTTAGGACAGGGGAGTTCTGAAGCTTTCTTT
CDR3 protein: CASSYELGQGSSEAFF

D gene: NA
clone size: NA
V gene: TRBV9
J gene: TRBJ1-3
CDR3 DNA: TGTGCCAGCAGCGAGCTCGGGGGAGCGGGAAACACCATATATTTT
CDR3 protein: CASSELGGAGNTIYF

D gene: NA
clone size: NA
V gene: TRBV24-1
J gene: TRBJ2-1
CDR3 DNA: TGTGCCACTACCGGGACACAATACAATGAGCAGTTCTTC
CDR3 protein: CATTGTQYNEQFF

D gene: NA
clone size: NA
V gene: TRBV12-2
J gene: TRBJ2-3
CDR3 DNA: TGTGCAAGTCGCTTAGATAGCAAAGGGGGAGAGCTCCCCCATAGCACAGATACGCAGTATTTT
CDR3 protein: CASRLDSKGGELPHSTDTQYF

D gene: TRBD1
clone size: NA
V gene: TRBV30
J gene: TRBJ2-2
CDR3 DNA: TGTGCCTGGAGTGGGGGACAGGGCAACACCGGGGAGCTGTTTTTT
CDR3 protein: CAWSGGQGNTGELFF

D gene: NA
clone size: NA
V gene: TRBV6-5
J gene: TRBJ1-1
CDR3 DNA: TGTGCCGTCAGGGTGAACACTGAAGCTTTCTTT
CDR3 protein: CAVRVNTEAFF

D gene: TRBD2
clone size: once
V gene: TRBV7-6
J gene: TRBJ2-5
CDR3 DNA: TGTGCCAGCAGCCCCTCTAGCGGGGGGGCCGAGAAGACCCAGTACTTC
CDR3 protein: CASSPSSGGAEKTQYF

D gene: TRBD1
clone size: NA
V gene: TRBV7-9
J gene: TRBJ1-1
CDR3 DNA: TGTGCCAGCAGCCTACCAGGGGGAAACACTGAAGCTTTCTTT
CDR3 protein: CASSLPGGNTEAFF

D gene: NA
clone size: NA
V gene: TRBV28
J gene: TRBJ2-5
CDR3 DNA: TGTGCCAGCAGTTCCTCTCACGGCCAAGAGACCCAGTACTTC
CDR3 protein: CASSSSHGQETQYF

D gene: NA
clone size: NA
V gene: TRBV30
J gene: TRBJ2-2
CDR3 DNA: TGTGCCTGGAGTGTAACTAGTACGAACACCGGGGAGCTGTTTTTT
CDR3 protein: CAWSVTSTNTGELFF

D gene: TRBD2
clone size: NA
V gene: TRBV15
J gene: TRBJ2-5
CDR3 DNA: TGTGCCACCAGCAGAGATCACGGACTAGCACAAGAGACCCAGTACTTC
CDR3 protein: CATSRDHGLAQETQYF

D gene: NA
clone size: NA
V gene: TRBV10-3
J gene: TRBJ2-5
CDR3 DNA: TGTGCCATCAGTGCGACAGAGATCCAAGAGACCCAGTACTTC
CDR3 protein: CAISATEIQETQYF

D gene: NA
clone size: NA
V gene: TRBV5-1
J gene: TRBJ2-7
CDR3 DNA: TGCGCCAGCAGCTTGGGGGTTGGGCCCACCTACGAGCAGTACTTC
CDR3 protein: CASSLGVGPTYEQYF

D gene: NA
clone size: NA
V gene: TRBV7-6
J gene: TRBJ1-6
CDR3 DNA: TGTGCCAGCAGCTTAGAAGCCGTTTATAATTCACCCCTCCACTTT
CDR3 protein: CASSLEAVYNSPLHF